This TCR beta chain was observed in a study of T cell responses to AZD1222 COVID-19 vaccine. Data came from immunoSEQ multiplex PCR; TCRdb stores just in-frame clones and leaves some out. The table has more than 85,000 clones, 89% seen once. For this clone: Its antigen is not known.

Doses given second, at about 4 or about 12 weeks, were pooled. Points from the study as a whole: Baseline seropositivity characterized only a handful of AZD1222 recipients.

The clonotype comes from an adult who received the AZD1222 COVID-19 vaccine. Sample: peripheral blood, taken 28 days after the second AZD1222 dose.

The CDR3: CATSDPTGPTNEQFF. The CDR3, as DNA: TGTGCCACCAGTGATCCGACAGGCCCGACCAATGAGCAGTTCTTC. The chain has TRBV24-1 and TRBJ2-1; perhaps TRBD1 as D (6 bases). V lost 3 bases to trimming and J lost 6 bases, with 14 bases between them. The CDR3 is made up of 15 amino acids. Germline V gene data show CDR1 as KGHDR and CDR2 as SFDVKD.